This paragraph covers one T cell receptor (beta chain) sequence. Antigen specificity is unknown. The sample originates from a study of identical twins. TCRdb independently ran MiXCR on the 5' RACE reads; one entry per CDR3 protein. The table lists fewer than 450,000 distinct CDR3 sequences, about 9% of them singletons. Study results and limitations: Zero-insertion analyses were open to partial confounding by invariant MAIT and iNKT cells.

CDR1 is SGHVS and CDR2 is FNYEAQ in the germline V gene. Unmatched junction bases numbered 10, after V lost 1 base and J lost 2 bases. The CDR3 runs to 18 residues. Sequenced: naive T cells sorted from blood. The V and J genes are TRBV7-6 and TRBJ2-3; 9 bases fit TRBD2. This receptor was identified in a woman aged 50 to 65 in good health. Here the CDR3 DNA reads TGTGCCAGCAGCTTAGTACTTAGCGGGAGAGAAATCACAGATACGCAGTATTTT. Its protein is CASSLVLSGREITDTQYF.